The 9 T cell receptor beta chains listed next were all sequenced from one sample in a study of T cells of healthy individuals. MiXCR, applied by TCRdb to the 5' RACE reads, yields one record per CDR3 protein. The data show 60,000 to 70,000 distinct CDR3 sequences, 15% to 20% seen once. The receptors were sampled from a human donor in good health.

This clonotype was seen more than once but under ten times. The chain has TRBV25-1 and TRBJ2-2, with TRBD1 matching over 7 bases. Germline V CDR1 and CDR2: MGHDK, SYGVNS. The CDR3 loop spans 15 amino acids. V gave up 8 bases and J gave up 4 bases; unmatched junction bases: 10. CDR3: CASSIRQGSTGELFF. The CDR3 DNA sequence: TGTGCCAGCTCCATCCGACAGGGTAGCACCGGGGAGCTGTTTTTT. Full variable domain (missing parts from reference TRBV25-1 and TRBJ2-2): EADIYQTPRYLVIGTGKKITLECSQTMGHDKMYWYQQDPGMELHLIHYSYGVNSTEKGDLSSESTVSRIRTEHFPLTLESARPSHTSQYLCASSIRQGSTGELFFGEGSRLTVL.

V usage is TRBV2 and J usage is TRBJ1-4, with 7 positions matching TRBD1. V gave up 6 bases and J gave up 7 bases; unmatched junction bases: 29. Germline V gives CDR1 SNHLY, CDR2 FYNNEI. The CDR3 runs 21 residues. CDR3: CASRGDRADSAVVSSGEKLFF. In DNA form, the CDR3 reads TGTGCCAGCAGGGGCGACAGGGCAGATTCGGCGGTTGTCAGTTCGGGTGAAAAACTGTTTTTT.

The chain carries TRBV28 and TRBJ2-3; TRBD1 aligns across 7 bases. There are 14 residues in the CDR3. V shed 5 bases and J 3 bases; nucleotides not matched to a gene: 5. Germline V gene sequence: CDR1 MDHEN, CDR2 SYDVKM. This CDR3 reads CASSRDSTTDTQYF. The CDR3, as DNA: TGTGCCAGCAGTAGGGACAGCACGACAGATACGCAGTATTTT.

This chain uses TRBV5-5 with TRBJ1-5; D might be TRBD1 (6 bases). Germline-derived CDR1 and CDR2 are SGHKS and YYEKEE (reference sequence). Trimming pared 4 bases from V and 3 bases from J, leaving 11 bases between. The CDR3 has 14 amino acids. As DNA, the CDR3 is TGTGCCAGCAGCATACAGGGTAACAATCAGCCCCAGCATTTT. This codes for CASSIQGNNQPQHF. Full variable domain (remainder filled in from reference TRBV5-5 and TRBJ1-5): DAGVTQSPTHLIKTRGQQVTLRCSPISGHKSVSWYQQVLGQGPQFIFQYYEKEERGRGNFPDRFSARQFPNYSSELNVNALLLGDSALYLCASSIQGNNQPQHFGDGTRLSIL.

The table lists this clonotype with a count of one. J is TRBJ1-5 and V is TRBV12-3 or TRBV12-4; 7 positions agree with TRBD1. J was trimmed by 1 base and V by 4 bases; bases with no gene match: 7. CDR3 length equals 16 residues. CDR3 nucleotide sequence: TGTGCCAGCAGTTCCCGACCAGGGGGGAGCAATCAGCCCCAGCATTTT. Translated: CASSSRPGGSNQPQHF.

Ten or more counts support this clonotype. The chain combines TRBV24-1 with TRBJ2-5; D is uncertain. Trimming pared 10 bases from V and 2 bases from J, leaving 10 bases between. The length of the CDR3 is 12 residues. Germline loops: CDR1 KGHDR, CDR2 SFDVKD. CDR3 in amino acids: CATSWGQETQYF. CDR3 bases: TGTGCCACGAGTTGGGGTCAAGAGACCCAGTACTTC.

The sample holds a few counts of this clonotype. The chain joins TRBV21-1 to TRBJ2-1; the table's D call of TRBD1 was not tested on the DNA. TRBV21-1 is marked as a pseudogene. The CDR3 totals 13 residues. CDR3 amino acids: CASSRTDYNEQFF. The DNA for the CDR3 is TGTGCCAGCAGCAGGACAGACTACAATGAGCAGTTCTTC.

This clonotype was seen many times. V usage is TRBV6-6 and J usage is TRBJ2-3, with D hard to call. Germline CDR1 reads MNHNY; CDR2 reads SVGAGI (reference sequence). Trimming removed 4 bases from V and 4 bases from J, with 12 bases in between. The CDR3 has 14 residues. CDR3 amino acids: CASSSPYLADTQYF. CDR3 nucleotides: TGTGCCAGCAGTTCTCCTTACCTGGCAGATACGCAGTATTTT.

This clonotype was seen at least ten times. V gene TRBV3-1 combines with J gene TRBJ1-1; possibly TRBD1 for D (6 bases). The ends were cut back, 3 bases at V and 1 base at J, with 15 bases in the middle. CDR1 and CDR2 from the germline V gene are LGHDT and YNNKEL (reference sequence). This CDR3 is built from 16 residues. The CDR3 reads CASSQAGGRANTEAFF. The CDR3 DNA reads TGTGCCAGCAGCCAGGCGGGGGGGCGGGCGAACACTGAAGCTTTCTTT.